The source of this TCR beta chain is a study of blood T cell repertoires in COVID-19. The CDR3 runs to 16 residues. Profiled with immunoSEQ multiplex PCR; TCRdb holds only in-frame clones, not every one. The sample has over 200,000 clones, roughly four fifths seen once. The genes are TRBV21-1 and TRBJ2-5; the table gives TRBD2 as D, unverified against the DNA. TRBV21-1 has pseudogene status. Sequencing input: PBMCs or T cells enriched from blood (not recorded which). The source of this sequence is a man in his 60s who had recovered from COVID-19. In DNA, the CDR3 is TGTGCCAGCAGCACCCCGGGGACTCCCGAGGGGGAGACCCAGTACTTC. Translated, it gives CASSTPGTPEGETQYF.